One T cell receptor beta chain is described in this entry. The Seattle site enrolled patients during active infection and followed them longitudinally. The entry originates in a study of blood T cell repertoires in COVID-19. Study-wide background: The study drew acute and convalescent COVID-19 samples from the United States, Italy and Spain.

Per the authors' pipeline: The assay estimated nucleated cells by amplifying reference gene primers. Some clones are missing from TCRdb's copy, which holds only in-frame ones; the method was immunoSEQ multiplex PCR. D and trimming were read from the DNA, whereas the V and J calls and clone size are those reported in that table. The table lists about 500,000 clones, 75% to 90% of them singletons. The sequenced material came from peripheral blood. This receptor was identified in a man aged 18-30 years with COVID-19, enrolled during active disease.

As DNA, the CDR3 is TGTGCCAGCAGCTTGGCCGGGGTGGGAGGGCGCGAGCAGTACTTC. It codes for CASSLAGVGGREQYF. The chain couples TRBV5-4 to TRBJ2-7, with 7 bases lining up with TRBD2. J lost 6 bases, V lost 0 bases, and 9 bases had no gene match. Germline CDR1 and CDR2: SGHNT and YYREEE (reference sequence). The CDR3 spans 15 residues.